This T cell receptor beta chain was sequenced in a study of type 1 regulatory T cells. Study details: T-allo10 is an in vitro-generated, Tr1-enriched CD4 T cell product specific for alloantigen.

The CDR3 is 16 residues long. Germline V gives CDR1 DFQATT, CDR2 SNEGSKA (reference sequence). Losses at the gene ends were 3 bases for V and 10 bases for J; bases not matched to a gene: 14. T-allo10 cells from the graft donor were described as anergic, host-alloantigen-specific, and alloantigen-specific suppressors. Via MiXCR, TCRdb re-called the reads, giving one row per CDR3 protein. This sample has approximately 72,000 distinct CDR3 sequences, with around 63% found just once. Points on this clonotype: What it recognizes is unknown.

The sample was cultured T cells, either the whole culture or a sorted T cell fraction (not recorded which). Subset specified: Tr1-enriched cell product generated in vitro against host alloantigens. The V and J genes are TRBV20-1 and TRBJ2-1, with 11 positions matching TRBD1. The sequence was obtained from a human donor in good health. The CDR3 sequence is CSASLKTGQGAGEQFF. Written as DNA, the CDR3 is TGCAGTGCTAGTTTGAAGACTGGACAGGGGGCTGGGGAGCAGTTCTTC.